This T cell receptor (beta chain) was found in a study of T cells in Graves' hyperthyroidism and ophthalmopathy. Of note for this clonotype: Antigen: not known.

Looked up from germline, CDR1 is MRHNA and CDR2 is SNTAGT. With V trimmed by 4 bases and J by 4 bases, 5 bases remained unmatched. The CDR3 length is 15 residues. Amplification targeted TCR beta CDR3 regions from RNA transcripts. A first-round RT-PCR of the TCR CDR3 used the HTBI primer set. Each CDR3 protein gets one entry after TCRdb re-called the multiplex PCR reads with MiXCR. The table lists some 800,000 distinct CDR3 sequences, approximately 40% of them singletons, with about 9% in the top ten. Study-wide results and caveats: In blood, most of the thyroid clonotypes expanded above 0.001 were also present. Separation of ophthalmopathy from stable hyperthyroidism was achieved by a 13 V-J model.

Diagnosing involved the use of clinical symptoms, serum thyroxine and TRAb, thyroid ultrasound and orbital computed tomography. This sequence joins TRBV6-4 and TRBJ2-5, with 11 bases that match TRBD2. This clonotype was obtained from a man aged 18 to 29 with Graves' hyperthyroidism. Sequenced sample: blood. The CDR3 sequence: CASSATSGRGETQYF. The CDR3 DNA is TGTGCCAGCAGTGCAACTAGCGGGAGAGGAGAGACCCAGTACTTC.